The sequence of this T cell receptor (beta chain) was determined in a study of long-term antiretroviral therapy in people with HIV. Notes on the study in general: ART adherence, viral resistance and therapy changes went unrecorded. Narrower CDR3 length ranges marked HIV repertoires relative to controls. In samples taken after ART, diversity increased but remained below transplant donor control levels.

The germline V and J ends were trimmed by 5 bases and 2 bases, with 10 bases remaining between them. The CDR3 is made up of 13 amino acids. Germline V gives CDR1 MGHDK, CDR2 SYGVNS. At survey level, the immunoSEQ assay was run in its v3.0 version. TCRdb keeps only in-frame clones here, not all; method: immunoSEQ multiplex PCR. The sample has fewer than 20,000 clones; approximately 92% are singletons. On this clone itself: Its antigen is currently unknown.

The source of this sequence is a middle-aged man with HIV. Sample: unsorted PBMCs, taken 4.2 years after starting antiretroviral therapy. The chain links TRBV25-1 to TRBJ2-7; D possibly corresponds to TRBD2 (5 bases). CDR3 DNA sequence: TGTGCCAGCAGTCTGCGGGCTGCCTACGAGCAGTACTTC. Translated: CASSLRAAYEQYF.